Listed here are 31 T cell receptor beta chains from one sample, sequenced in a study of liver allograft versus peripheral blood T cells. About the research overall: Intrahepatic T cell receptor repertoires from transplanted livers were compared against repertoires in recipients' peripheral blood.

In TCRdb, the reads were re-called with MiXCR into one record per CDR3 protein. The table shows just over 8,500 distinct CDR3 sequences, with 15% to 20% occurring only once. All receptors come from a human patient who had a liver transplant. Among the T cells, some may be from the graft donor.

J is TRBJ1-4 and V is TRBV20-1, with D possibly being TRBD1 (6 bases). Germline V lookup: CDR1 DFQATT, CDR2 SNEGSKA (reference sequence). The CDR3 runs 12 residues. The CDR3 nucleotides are TGCGCCGGGCCAGGGGATAATGAAAAACTGTTTTTT. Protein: CAGPGDNEKLFF.

The CDR3 sequence is CASSREVGSPLHF. The CDR3 DNA reads TGTGCCAGCAGTCGGGAGGTCGGCTCACCCCTCCACTTT. This chain links TRBV2 with TRBJ1-6, with D hard to call. V lost 5 bases and J lost 10, with 12 bases in between. There are 13 residues in the CDR3. Germline V lookup: CDR1 SNHLY, CDR2 FYNNEI.

CDR3 amino acids: CASARPGQGDQPQHF. For the CDR3, the DNA is TGTGCCAGCGCGAGACCGGGACAGGGCGATCAGCCCCAGCATTTT. This chain uses TRBV6-1 with TRBJ1-5; 9 positions match TRBD1. This CDR3 has 15 amino acids. Trimming took 8 bases from V and 5 from J; bases not matched to a gene: 10. Germline assignment: CDR1 MNHNS and CDR2 SASEGT.

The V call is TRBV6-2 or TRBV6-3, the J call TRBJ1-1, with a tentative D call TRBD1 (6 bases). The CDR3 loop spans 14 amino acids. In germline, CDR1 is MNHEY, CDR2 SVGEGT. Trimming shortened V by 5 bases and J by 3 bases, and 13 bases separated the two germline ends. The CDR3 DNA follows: TGTGCCAGCAGTGGGATGGGGGGCTACACTGAAGCTTTCTTT. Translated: CASSGMGGYTEAFF.

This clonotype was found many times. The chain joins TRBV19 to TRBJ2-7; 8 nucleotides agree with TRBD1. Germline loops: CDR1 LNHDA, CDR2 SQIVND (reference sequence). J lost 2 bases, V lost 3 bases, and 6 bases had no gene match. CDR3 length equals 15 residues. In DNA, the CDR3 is TGTGCCAGTAGTATTTGGGGGACAGGTACCTACGAGCAGTACTTC. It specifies CASSIWGTGTYEQYF.

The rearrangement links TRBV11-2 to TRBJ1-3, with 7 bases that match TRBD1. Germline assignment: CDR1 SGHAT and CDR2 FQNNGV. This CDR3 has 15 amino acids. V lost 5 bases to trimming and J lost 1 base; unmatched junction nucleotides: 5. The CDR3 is CASSPSDRSGNTIYF. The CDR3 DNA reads TGTGCCAGCAGCCCGTCGGACAGGTCTGGAAACACCATATATTTT. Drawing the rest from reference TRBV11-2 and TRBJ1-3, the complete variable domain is EAGVAQSPRYKIIEKRQSVAFWCNPISGHATLYWYQQILGQGPKLLIQFQNNGVVDDSQLPKDRFSAERLKGVDSTLKIQPAKLEDSAVYLCASSPSDRSGNTIYFGEGSWLTVV.

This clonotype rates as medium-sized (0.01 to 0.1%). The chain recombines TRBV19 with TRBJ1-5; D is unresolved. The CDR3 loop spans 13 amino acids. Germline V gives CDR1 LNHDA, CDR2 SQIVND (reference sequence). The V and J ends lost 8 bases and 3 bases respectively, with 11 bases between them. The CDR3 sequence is CASSDTFNQPQHF. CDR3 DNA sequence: TGTGCCAGTTCTGACACCTTCAATCAGCCCCAGCATTTT.

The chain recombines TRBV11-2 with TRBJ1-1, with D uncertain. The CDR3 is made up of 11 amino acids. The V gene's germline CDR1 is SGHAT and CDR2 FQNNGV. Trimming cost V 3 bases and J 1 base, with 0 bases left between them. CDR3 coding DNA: TGTGCCAGCAGCTTGAACACTGAAGCTTTCTTT. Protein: CASSLNTEAFF.

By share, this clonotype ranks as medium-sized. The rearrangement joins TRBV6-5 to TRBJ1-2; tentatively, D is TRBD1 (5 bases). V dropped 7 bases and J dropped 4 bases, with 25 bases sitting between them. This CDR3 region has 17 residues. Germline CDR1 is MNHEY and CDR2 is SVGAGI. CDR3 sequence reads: CASNAGGSALLIYGYTF. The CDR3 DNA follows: TGTGCCAGCAATGCCGGGGGATCCGCCTTGTTAATCTATGGCTACACCTTC.

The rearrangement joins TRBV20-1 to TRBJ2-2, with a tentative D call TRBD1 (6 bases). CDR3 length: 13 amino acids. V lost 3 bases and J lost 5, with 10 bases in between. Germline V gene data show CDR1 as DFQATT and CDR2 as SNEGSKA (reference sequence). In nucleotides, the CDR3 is TGCAGTGCTAGCCCACAGGGTACCGGGGAGCTGTTTTTT. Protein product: CSASPQGTGELFF.

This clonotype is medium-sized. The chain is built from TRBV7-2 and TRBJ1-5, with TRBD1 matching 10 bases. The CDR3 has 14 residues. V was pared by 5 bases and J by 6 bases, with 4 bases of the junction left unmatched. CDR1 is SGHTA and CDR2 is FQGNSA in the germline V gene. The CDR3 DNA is TGTGCCAGCAGCAACCGGGACAGGGGTCAGCCCCAGCATTTT. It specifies CASSNRDRGQPQHF.

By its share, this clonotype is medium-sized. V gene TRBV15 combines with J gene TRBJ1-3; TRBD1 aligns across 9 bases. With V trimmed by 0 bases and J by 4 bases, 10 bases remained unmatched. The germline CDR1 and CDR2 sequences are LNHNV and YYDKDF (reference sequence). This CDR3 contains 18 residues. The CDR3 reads CATSRDRENRGQGNTIYF. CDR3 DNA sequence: TGTGCCACCAGCAGAGATCGAGAGAACAGGGGGCAAGGAAACACCATATATTTT.

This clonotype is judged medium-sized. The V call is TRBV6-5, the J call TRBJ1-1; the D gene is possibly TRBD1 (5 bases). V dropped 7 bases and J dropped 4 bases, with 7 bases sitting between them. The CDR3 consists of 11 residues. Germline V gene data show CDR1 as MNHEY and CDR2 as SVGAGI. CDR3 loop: CASKRGTEAFF. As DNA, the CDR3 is TGTGCCAGCAAAAGGGGCACTGAAGCTTTCTTT.

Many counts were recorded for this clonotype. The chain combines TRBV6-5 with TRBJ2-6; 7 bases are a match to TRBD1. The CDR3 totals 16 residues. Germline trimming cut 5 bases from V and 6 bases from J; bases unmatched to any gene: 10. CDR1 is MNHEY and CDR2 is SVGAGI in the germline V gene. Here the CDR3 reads CASSRQGSFEANVLTF. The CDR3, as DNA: TGTGCCAGCAGTCGACAGGGCAGTTTTGAGGCCAACGTCCTGACTTTC.

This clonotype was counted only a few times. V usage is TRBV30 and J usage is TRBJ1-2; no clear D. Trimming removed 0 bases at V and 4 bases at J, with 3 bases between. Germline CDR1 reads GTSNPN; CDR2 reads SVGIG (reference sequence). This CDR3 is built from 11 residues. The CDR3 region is CAWSVGYGYTF. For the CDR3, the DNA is TGTGCCTGGAGTGTTGGCTATGGCTACACCTTC. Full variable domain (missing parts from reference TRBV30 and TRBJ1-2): SQTIHQWPATLVQPVGSPLSLECTVEGTSNPNLYWYRQAAGRGLQLLFYSVGIGQISSEVPQNLSASRPQDRQFILSSKKLLLSDSGFYLCAWSVGYGYTFGSGTRLTVV.

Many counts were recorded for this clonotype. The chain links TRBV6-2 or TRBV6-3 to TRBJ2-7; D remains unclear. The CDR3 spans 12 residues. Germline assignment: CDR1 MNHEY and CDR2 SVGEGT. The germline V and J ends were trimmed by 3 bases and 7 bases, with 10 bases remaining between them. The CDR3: CASSYFDNEQYF. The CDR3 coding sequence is TGTGCCAGCAGTTATTTCGATAATGAGCAGTACTTC.

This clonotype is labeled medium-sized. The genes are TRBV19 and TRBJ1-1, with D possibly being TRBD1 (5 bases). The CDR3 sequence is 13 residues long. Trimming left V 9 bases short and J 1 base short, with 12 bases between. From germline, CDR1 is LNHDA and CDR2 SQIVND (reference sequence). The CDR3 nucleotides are TGTGCCAGCCGGGGGGTTTGGAACACTGAAGCTTTCTTT. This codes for CASRGVWNTEAFF.

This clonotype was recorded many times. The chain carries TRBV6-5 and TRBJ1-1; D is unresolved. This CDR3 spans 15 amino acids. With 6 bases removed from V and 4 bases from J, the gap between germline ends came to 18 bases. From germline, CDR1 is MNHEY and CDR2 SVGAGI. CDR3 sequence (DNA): TGTGCCAGCAGGCCCTGGGAGGGAGGGAGCACTGAAGCTTTCTTT. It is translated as CASRPWEGGSTEAFF.

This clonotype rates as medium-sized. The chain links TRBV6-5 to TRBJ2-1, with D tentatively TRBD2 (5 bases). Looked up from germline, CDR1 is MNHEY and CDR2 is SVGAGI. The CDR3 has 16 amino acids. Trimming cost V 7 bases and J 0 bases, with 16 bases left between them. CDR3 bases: TGTGCCAGCAACCGCGACCGGGGAAGCTCCTACAATGAGCAGTTCTTC. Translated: CASNRDRGSSYNEQFF.

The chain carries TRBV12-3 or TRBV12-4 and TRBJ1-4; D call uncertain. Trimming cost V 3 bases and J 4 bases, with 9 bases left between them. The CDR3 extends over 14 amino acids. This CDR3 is CASSLRQSNEKLFF. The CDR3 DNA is TGTGCCAGCAGTTTGCGGCAGAGTAATGAAAAACTGTTTTTT.

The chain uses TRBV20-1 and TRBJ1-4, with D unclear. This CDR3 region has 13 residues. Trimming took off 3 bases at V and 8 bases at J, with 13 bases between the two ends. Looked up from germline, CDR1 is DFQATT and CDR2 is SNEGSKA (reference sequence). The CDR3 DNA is TGCAGTGCTAGGACCCTCACGGAAGAAAAACTGTTTTTT. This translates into CSARTLTEEKLFF.

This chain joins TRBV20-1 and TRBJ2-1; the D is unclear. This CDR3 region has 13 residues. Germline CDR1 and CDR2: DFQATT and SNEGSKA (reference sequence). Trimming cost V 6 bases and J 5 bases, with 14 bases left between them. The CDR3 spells CSAIPGLDNEQFF. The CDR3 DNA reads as TGCAGTGCCATTCCCGGGTTAGACAATGAGCAGTTCTTC.

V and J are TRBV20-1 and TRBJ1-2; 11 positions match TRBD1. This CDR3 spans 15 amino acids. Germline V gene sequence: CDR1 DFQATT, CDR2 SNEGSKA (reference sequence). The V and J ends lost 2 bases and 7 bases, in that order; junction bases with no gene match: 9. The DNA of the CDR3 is TGCAGTGCTAGACTCGGGGACAGGGGGTTCGGTGGCTACACCTTC. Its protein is CSARLGDRGFGGYTF.

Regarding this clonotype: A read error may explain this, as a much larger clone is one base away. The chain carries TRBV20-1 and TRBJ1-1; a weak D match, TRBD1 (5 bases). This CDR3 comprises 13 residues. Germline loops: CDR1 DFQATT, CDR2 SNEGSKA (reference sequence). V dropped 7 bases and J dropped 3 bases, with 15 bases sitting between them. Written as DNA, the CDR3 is TGCAGTGTCGAGAGGGGCGAGGACACTGAAGCTTTCTTT. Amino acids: CSVERGEDTEAFF.

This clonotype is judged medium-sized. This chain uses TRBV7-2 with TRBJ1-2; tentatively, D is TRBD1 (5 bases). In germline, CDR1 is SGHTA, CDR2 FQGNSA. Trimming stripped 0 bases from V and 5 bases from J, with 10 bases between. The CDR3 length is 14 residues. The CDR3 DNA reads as TGTGCCAGCAGCTTAGCAGGGACGGCTTATGGCTACACCTTC. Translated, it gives CASSLAGTAYGYTF.

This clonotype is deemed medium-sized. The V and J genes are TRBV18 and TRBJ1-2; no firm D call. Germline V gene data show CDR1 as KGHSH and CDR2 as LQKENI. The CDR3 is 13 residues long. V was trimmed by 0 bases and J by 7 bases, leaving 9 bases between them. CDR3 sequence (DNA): TGTGCCAGCTCACCACCGAGGAGCGGTGGCTACACCTTC. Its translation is CASSPPRSGGYTF.

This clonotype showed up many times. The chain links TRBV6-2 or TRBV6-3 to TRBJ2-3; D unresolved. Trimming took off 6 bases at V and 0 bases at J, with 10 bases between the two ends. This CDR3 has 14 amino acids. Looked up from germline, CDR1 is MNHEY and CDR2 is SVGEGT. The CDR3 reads CASRKVASTDTQYF. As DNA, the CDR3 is TGTGCCAGCAGAAAGGTCGCTAGCACAGATACGCAGTATTTT.

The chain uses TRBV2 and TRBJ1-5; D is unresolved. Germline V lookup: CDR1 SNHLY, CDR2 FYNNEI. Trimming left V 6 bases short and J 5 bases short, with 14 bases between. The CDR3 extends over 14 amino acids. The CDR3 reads CASSLYGLDQPQHF. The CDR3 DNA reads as TGTGCCAGCAGCCTTTACGGGCTCGATCAGCCCCAGCATTTT.

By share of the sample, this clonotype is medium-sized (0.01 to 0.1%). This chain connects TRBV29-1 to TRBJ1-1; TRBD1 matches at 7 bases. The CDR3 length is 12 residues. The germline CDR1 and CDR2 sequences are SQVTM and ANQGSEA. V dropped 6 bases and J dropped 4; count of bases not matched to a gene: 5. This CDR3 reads CSVATGSTEAFF. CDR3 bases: TGCAGCGTCGCGACAGGGAGCACTGAAGCTTTCTTT.

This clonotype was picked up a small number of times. The CDR3 is CAWGDYGYTF. For the CDR3, the DNA is TGTGCCTGGGGGGACTATGGCTACACCTTC. V is TRBV30 and J is TRBJ1-2, with D uncertain. The CDR3 has 10 amino acids. In germline, CDR1 is GTSNPN, CDR2 SVGIG (reference sequence). Trimming cost V 5 bases and J 3 bases, with 4 bases left between them.

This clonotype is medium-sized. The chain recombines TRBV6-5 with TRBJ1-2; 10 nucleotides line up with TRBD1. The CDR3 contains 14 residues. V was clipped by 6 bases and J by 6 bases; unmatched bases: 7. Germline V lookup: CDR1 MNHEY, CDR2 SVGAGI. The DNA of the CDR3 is TGTGCCAGCAGCTCGGGACAGGGGACAAATGGCTACACCTTC. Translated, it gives CASSSGQGTNGYTF.